This T cell receptor (beta chain) was recovered during a study of CD8+ T cells in alopecia areata. Overall study: Among treated patients, oral tofacitinib was administered at 5 to 10 mg twice daily. After 6 to 18 months of tofacitinib, follow-up continued 6 months off drug. Whole-study findings and limits: Alopecia totalis/universalis scalp especially showed more expanded CD8+ clones than normal scalp.

The sample holds a few counts of this clone. Its antigen is still unknown. cDNA reverse transcribed from extracted RNA served as the sequencing template. Some clones are missing from TCRdb's copy, which holds only in-frame ones; the method was immunoSEQ multiplex PCR. The sample lists about 190,000 clones, more than 50% seen once, with approximately 0.97% in the top ten. Treatment reported: oral pan-JAK inhibitor, 5-10 mg twice daily. Obtained from alopecia areata patients were lesional scalp punch biopsies along with peripheral blood. Trimming shortened V by 3 bases and J by 4 bases, and 10 bases separated the two germline ends. Per germline, CDR1 LNHDA and CDR2 SQIVND (reference sequence). This CDR3 has 15 residues.

Sequences were derived from CD4+ T cells sorted from blood, sampled at week 24, from a patient treated with tofacitinib. This receptor was taken from a human donor with alopecia areata. The chain is built from TRBV19 and TRBJ1-6; D not resolved. CDR3 residues: CASSMWPGYNSPLHF. The CDR3 region has the DNA TGTGCCAGTAGTATGTGGCCAGGTTATAATTCACCCCTCCACTTT.